These 30 T cell receptor beta chains came from one sample sequenced in a study of blood T cell repertoires in COVID-19. The protocol was immunoSEQ multiplex PCR, while the TCRdb copy is restricted to in-frame clones and leaves out a portion. This sample yields approximately 300,000 clones, of which 85% to 90% are seen a single time; 1.8% belongs to the top ten. The source material was peripheral blood. All receptors derive from a woman aged 25-40 years with COVID-19, enrolled during active disease.

The chain combines TRBV20-1 with TRBJ2-1; 11 positions match TRBD1. CDR3 length equals 14 residues. The germline V gene has CDR1 DFQATT and CDR2 SNEGSKA (reference sequence). Germline trimming cut 5 bases from V and 6 bases from J; bases unmatched to any gene: 6. The chain's CDR3 is CSAGGDRGGNEQFF. The DNA of the CDR3 is TGCAGTGCTGGTGGGGACAGGGGGGGCAATGAGCAGTTCTTC.

This clone has only one observation. The chain uses TRBV12-5 and TRBJ2-2; D perhaps matches TRBD1 (7 bases). Germline V lookup: CDR1 LGHNT, CDR2 FRNRAP. Trimming took off 0 bases at V and 4 bases at J, with 15 bases between the two ends. The CDR3 runs 17 residues. CDR3 sequence (DNA): TGTGCTAGTGGTTTGGTAAAGGGGGCGGAGGGCACCGGGGAGCTGTTTTTT. Protein: CASGLVKGAEGTGELFF.

V usage is TRBV29-1 and J usage is TRBJ1-1; weak D call: TRBD1 (6 bases). V shed 3 bases and J shed 4 bases, with 15 bases lying between them. CDR3 length equals 14 residues. Germline CDR1 and CDR2: SQVTM and ANQGSEA. CDR3 protein: CSVESKGGRTEAFF. CDR3 in DNA: TGCAGCGTTGAGAGCAAGGGGGGGCGCACTGAAGCTTTCTTT.

V is TRBV6-5 and J is TRBJ2-1; TRBD1 agrees at 7 bases. Trimming at V came to 6 bases and at J to 7 bases, leaving 3 bases not matched to a gene. The CDR3 consists of 12 residues. Per germline, CDR1 MNHEY and CDR2 SVGAGI. The CDR3 nucleotides read TGTGCCAGCAGCAGGGACAGAAATGAGCAGTTCTTC. Translation gives CASSRDRNEQFF.

This clone was detected only once. CDR3 amino acids: CASRDLSGPRFNEQFF. The CDR3 nucleotides are TGCGCCAGCAGAGACCTCAGCGGGCCTCGTTTCAATGAGCAGTTCTTC. The rearrangement uses TRBV4-1 and TRBJ2-1; weak D call: TRBD2 (6 bases). V was shortened by 6 bases and J by 6 bases, with 21 bases between the two germline ends. The CDR3 consists of 16 residues. Germline loops: CDR1 MGHRA, CDR2 YSYEKL.

The genes are TRBV2 and TRBJ1-2; D gene ambiguous. The CDR3 covers 16 residues. Germline lookup yields CDR1 SNHLY and CDR2 FYNNEI. V lost 1 base, J lost 1 base, and 13 bases lay in between. CDR3 coding DNA: TGTGCCAGCAGTGAAGGTTGGCGGGGATTTAACTATGGCTACACCTTC. Its translation: CASSEGWRGFNYGYTF.

The V gene is TRBV7-2, the J gene TRBJ1-6, with 7 bases that match TRBD1. The CDR3 totals 14 residues. The trim removed 8 bases at V and 7 bases at J, leaving 8 bases unmatched. CDR1 SGHTA and CDR2 FQGNSA come from the germline V gene. CDR3 residues: CASRGRGMNSPLHF. DNA for the CDR3: TGTGCCAGCCGGGGCAGGGGGATGAATTCACCCCTCCACTTT.

V usage is TRBV4-2 and J usage is TRBJ1-1, with D tentatively TRBD1 (5 bases). Between the trimmed V and J ends, which lost 1 base and 4 bases, there was a span of 13 bases. CDR1 and CDR2 (germline): LGHNA, YNFKEQ. The CDR3 sequence is 15 residues long. CDR3 residues: CASSQAGGGATEAFF. As DNA, the CDR3 is TGTGCCAGCAGCCAAGCGGGGGGAGGGGCCACTGAAGCTTTCTTT.

This sequence joins TRBV30 and TRBJ1-1; D is possibly TRBD1 (5 bases). The CDR3 extends over 17 amino acids. V was clipped by 2 bases and J by 0 bases, with 19 bases between them. CDR1 GTSNPN and CDR2 SVGIG come from the germline V gene (reference sequence). CDR3 residues: CAWSPRGTGQLNTEAFF. The CDR3 DNA follows: TGTGCCTGGAGTCCACGGGGGACGGGGCAATTGAACACTGAAGCTTTCTTT.

This clone appeared once. The chain couples TRBV3-1 (or the pseudogene TRBV3-2) to TRBJ1-2, with D possibly matching TRBD1 (5 bases). The CDR3 is 14 residues long. CDR1 LGHDT and CDR2 YNNKEL come from the germline V gene (reference sequence). V was pared by 0 bases and J by 5 bases, with 10 bases between. The CDR3 loop is CASSQEETAYGYTF. Written as DNA, the CDR3 is TGTGCCAGCAGCCAAGAAGAGACAGCGTATGGCTACACCTTC.

The chain couples TRBV7-9 to TRBJ1-3; no clear D. Trimming took off 5 bases at V and 0 bases at J, with 17 bases between the two ends. This CDR3 contains 17 residues. The germline V gene has CDR1 SEHNR and CDR2 FQNEAQ (reference sequence). The CDR3 bases are TGTGCCAGCAGCCCTAGACCCGAGGCTATCTCTGGAAACACCATATATTTT. Translating it yields CASSPRPEAISGNTIYF.

The chain has TRBV16 and TRBJ1-1; 8 nucleotides align to TRBD1. Looked up from germline, CDR1 is KGHSY and CDR2 is FQNENV. After removal of 3 bases from V and 1 base from J, the junction contained 1 base not matched to a gene. This CDR3 spans 14 amino acids. The CDR3 spells CASSQQGANTEAFF. Here the CDR3 DNA reads TGTGCCAGCAGCCAGCAGGGGGCGAACACTGAAGCTTTCTTT.

This sequence joins TRBV7-6 and TRBJ1-2; 8 bases fit TRBD1. In germline, CDR1 is SGHVS, CDR2 FNYEAQ. This CDR3 has 16 residues. V was pared by 0 bases and J by 10 bases, with 13 bases of the junction left unmatched. The DNA of the CDR3 is TGTGCCAGCAGCTTAGCCGGAGATGGCAGGGGGCAGGACTACACCTTC. It translates to CASSLAGDGRGQDYTF.

The chain combines TRBV3-1 (or the pseudogene TRBV3-2) with TRBJ2-3; tentatively, D is TRBD2 (6 bases). In germline, CDR1 is LGHDT, CDR2 YNNKEL (reference sequence). V was clipped by 4 bases and J by 8 bases, with 13 bases between them. The CDR3 contains 13 residues. CDR3 amino acids: CASSPGGAGTQYF. The CDR3 DNA reads TGTGCCAGCAGCCCCGGCGGGGCGGGTACGCAGTATTTT.

This clone was found once. This chain connects TRBV7-2 to TRBJ1-4; possible D gene TRBD1, 5 bases. V was cut by 1 base and J by 5 bases, with 11 bases left in between. CDR1 and CDR2 from the germline V gene are SGHTA and FQGNSA. The CDR3 loop spans 15 amino acids. CDR3 sequence reads: CASSLGWGPNEKLFF. In nucleotides, the CDR3 is TGTGCCAGCAGCTTAGGTTGGGGCCCCAATGAAAAACTGTTTTTT. Using reference TRBV7-2 and TRBJ1-4 for the parts outside the CDR3, the full variable domain is GAGVSQSPSNKVTEKGKDVELRCDPISGHTALYWYRQSLGQGLEFLIYFQGNSAPDKSGLPSDRFSAERTGGSVSTLTIQRTQQEDSAVYLCASSLGWGPNEKLFFGSGTQLSVL.

The V and J genes are TRBV2 and TRBJ2-2; 7 nucleotides line up with TRBD1. There are 16 residues in the CDR3. After removal of 7 bases from V and 0 bases from J, the junction contained 8 bases not matched to a gene. Germline V gene sequence: CDR1 SNHLY, CDR2 FYNNEI. DNA of the CDR3: TGTGCCAGCACCCGAAGGGGGCTAGCGAACACCGGGGAGCTGTTTTTT. This translates into CASTRRGLANTGELFF.

The chain joins TRBV7-9 to TRBJ2-1, with D maybe TRBD1 (5 bases). The germline CDR1 and CDR2 sequences are SEHNR and FQNEAQ (reference sequence). With 5 bases removed from V and 2 bases from J, the gap between germline ends came to 13 bases. This CDR3 spans 15 amino acids. CDR3 region: CASSHTRQTYNEQFF. In DNA, the CDR3 is TGTGCCAGCAGCCACACCCGACAGACCTACAATGAGCAGTTCTTC.

CDR3 sequence: CASSQGGATNEKLFF. The CDR3 bases are TGTGCCAGCAGCCAGGGCGGTGCAACTAATGAAAAACTGTTTTTT. The chain joins TRBV11-3 to TRBJ1-4; tentative D call: TRBD1 (5 bases). Germline values: CDR1 SGHNT, CDR2 YENEEA. Trimming left V 5 bases short and J 0 bases short, with 10 bases between. The length of the CDR3 is 15 residues.

This chain uses TRBV19 with TRBJ2-1; tentative D call: TRBD2 (7 bases). V was cut by 3 bases and J by 7 bases, with 13 bases left in between. The germline CDR1 and CDR2 sequences are LNHDA and SQIVND (reference sequence). The CDR3 loop spans 14 amino acids. CDR3 bases: TGTGCCAGTAGTATCCGGGGGGCAATTAATGAGCAGTTCTTC. Translating gives CASSIRGAINEQFF.

The chain couples TRBV6-5 to TRBJ1-1, with D hard to call. With 2 bases removed from V and 5 bases from J, the gap between germline ends came to 12 bases. The CDR3 loop spans 14 amino acids. CDR1 and CDR2 (germline): MNHEY, SVGAGI. CDR3 region: CASSYAGIGTEAFF. The CDR3 DNA reads TGTGCCAGCAGTTACGCGGGGATAGGAACTGAAGCTTTCTTT.

This chain uses TRBV4-1 with TRBJ2-3, with 7 bases fitting TRBD2. The CDR3 extends over 15 amino acids. CDR1 and CDR2 (germline): MGHRA, YSYEKL. V lost 1 base, J lost 2 bases, and 3 bases stayed unmatched. CDR3 protein: CASSQVGTITDTQYF. As DNA, the CDR3 is TGCGCCAGCAGCCAAGTTGGGACTATCACAGATACGCAGTATTTT.

CDR3 amino acids: CASSPGIAGAHYEQYF. The CDR3, as DNA: TGTGCCAGCAGCCCCGGGATAGCGGGGGCCCACTACGAGCAGTACTTC. This chain joins TRBV3-1 (or the pseudogene TRBV3-2) and TRBJ2-7; 9 nucleotides match TRBD2. Losses at the gene ends were 4 bases for V and 3 bases for J; bases not matched to a gene: 10. This CDR3 has 16 amino acids. In germline, CDR1 is LGHDT, CDR2 YNNKEL (reference sequence).

This clone was observed a single time. V usage is TRBV4-1 and J usage is TRBJ2-1, with 8 bases aligning to TRBD2. The CDR3 consists of 13 residues. The ends lost 4 bases at V and 7 bases at J; junction bases unmatched: 3. Germline V lookup: CDR1 MGHRA, CDR2 YSYEKL. The CDR3 DNA is TGCGCCAGCAGCCCTCGGGGGGGAAATGAGCAGTTCTTC. It yields the protein CASSPRGGNEQFF.

CDR3 bases: TGTGCCAGCAGTGGGGACAGGGGGCATCAAAACTATGGCTACACCTTC. Translating gives CASSGDRGHQNYGYTF. The rearrangement links TRBV6-1 to TRBJ1-2, with 12 bases that match TRBD1. CDR3 length equals 16 residues. Germline lookup yields CDR1 MNHNS and CDR2 SASEGT. J lost 2 bases, V lost 4 bases, and 5 bases had no gene match.

The chain uses TRBV6-5 and TRBJ1-2, with TRBD1 matching 9 bases. The V segment lost 2 bases and the J segment 7 bases; nucleotides outside the gene matches: 8. Germline V gene data show CDR1 as MNHEY and CDR2 as SVGAGI. The CDR3 is 15 amino acids. The CDR3, as DNA: TGTGCCAGCAGTTACACACACAGGGGGCTGGGTGGCTACACCTTC. This codes for CASSYTHRGLGGYTF.

V usage is TRBV5-6 and J usage is TRBJ2-2, with 10 bases fitting TRBD1. This CDR3 region has 17 residues. V shed 4 bases, J shed 0 bases, and the junction held 6 bases outside the gene matches. Germline V gene sequence: CDR1 SGHDT, CDR2 YYEEEE. The CDR3 reads CASSIGTGATNTGELFF. The CDR3 DNA reads TGTGCCAGCAGCATAGGGACAGGGGCCACGAACACCGGGGAGCTGTTTTTT.

This chain joins TRBV11-2 and TRBJ2-5, with 9 bases lining up with TRBD2. In germline, CDR1 is SGHAT, CDR2 FQNNGV. This CDR3 spans 15 amino acids. Trimming removed 6 bases from V and 5 bases from J; junction bases left unmatched: 10. The CDR3: CASRPLRGGRETQYF. CDR3 DNA sequence: TGTGCCAGCAGACCCTTGCGGGGGGGCAGGGAGACCCAGTACTTC.

This sequence joins TRBV19 and TRBJ1-2, with 9 nucleotides matching TRBD1. The CDR3 runs 16 residues. With 5 bases clipped from V and 4 bases from J, the junction kept 11 bases outside the gene matches. From germline, CDR1 is LNHDA and CDR2 SQIVND (reference sequence). This CDR3 reads CASSPVPGQGGYGYTF. The CDR3 DNA reads TGTGCCAGTAGTCCTGTCCCGGGACAGGGTGGCTATGGCTACACCTTC.

In DNA, the CDR3 is TGTGCCAGCAGTTATGGGACTAGCGGGGGGTTCACAGATACGCAGTATTTT. This gives the protein CASSYGTSGGFTDTQYF. The chain uses TRBV6-2 or TRBV6-3 and TRBJ2-3; 15 nucleotides agree with TRBD2. Per the germline V gene, CDR1 is MNHEY and CDR2 is SVGEGT. The CDR3 spans 17 residues. Germline trimming cut 3 bases from V and 2 bases from J; bases unmatched to any gene: 3.

The chain combines TRBV7-9 with TRBJ2-7, with TRBD1 matching over 8 bases. Germline CDR1 is SEHNR and CDR2 is FQNEAQ (reference sequence). This CDR3 contains 15 residues. J gave up 3 bases and V 5 bases, and 9 bases lay outside the gene matches. CDR3 amino acids: CASSHPGQAIYEQYF. The CDR3 DNA sequence: TGTGCCAGCAGCCACCCGGGACAGGCAATCTACGAGCAGTACTTC.